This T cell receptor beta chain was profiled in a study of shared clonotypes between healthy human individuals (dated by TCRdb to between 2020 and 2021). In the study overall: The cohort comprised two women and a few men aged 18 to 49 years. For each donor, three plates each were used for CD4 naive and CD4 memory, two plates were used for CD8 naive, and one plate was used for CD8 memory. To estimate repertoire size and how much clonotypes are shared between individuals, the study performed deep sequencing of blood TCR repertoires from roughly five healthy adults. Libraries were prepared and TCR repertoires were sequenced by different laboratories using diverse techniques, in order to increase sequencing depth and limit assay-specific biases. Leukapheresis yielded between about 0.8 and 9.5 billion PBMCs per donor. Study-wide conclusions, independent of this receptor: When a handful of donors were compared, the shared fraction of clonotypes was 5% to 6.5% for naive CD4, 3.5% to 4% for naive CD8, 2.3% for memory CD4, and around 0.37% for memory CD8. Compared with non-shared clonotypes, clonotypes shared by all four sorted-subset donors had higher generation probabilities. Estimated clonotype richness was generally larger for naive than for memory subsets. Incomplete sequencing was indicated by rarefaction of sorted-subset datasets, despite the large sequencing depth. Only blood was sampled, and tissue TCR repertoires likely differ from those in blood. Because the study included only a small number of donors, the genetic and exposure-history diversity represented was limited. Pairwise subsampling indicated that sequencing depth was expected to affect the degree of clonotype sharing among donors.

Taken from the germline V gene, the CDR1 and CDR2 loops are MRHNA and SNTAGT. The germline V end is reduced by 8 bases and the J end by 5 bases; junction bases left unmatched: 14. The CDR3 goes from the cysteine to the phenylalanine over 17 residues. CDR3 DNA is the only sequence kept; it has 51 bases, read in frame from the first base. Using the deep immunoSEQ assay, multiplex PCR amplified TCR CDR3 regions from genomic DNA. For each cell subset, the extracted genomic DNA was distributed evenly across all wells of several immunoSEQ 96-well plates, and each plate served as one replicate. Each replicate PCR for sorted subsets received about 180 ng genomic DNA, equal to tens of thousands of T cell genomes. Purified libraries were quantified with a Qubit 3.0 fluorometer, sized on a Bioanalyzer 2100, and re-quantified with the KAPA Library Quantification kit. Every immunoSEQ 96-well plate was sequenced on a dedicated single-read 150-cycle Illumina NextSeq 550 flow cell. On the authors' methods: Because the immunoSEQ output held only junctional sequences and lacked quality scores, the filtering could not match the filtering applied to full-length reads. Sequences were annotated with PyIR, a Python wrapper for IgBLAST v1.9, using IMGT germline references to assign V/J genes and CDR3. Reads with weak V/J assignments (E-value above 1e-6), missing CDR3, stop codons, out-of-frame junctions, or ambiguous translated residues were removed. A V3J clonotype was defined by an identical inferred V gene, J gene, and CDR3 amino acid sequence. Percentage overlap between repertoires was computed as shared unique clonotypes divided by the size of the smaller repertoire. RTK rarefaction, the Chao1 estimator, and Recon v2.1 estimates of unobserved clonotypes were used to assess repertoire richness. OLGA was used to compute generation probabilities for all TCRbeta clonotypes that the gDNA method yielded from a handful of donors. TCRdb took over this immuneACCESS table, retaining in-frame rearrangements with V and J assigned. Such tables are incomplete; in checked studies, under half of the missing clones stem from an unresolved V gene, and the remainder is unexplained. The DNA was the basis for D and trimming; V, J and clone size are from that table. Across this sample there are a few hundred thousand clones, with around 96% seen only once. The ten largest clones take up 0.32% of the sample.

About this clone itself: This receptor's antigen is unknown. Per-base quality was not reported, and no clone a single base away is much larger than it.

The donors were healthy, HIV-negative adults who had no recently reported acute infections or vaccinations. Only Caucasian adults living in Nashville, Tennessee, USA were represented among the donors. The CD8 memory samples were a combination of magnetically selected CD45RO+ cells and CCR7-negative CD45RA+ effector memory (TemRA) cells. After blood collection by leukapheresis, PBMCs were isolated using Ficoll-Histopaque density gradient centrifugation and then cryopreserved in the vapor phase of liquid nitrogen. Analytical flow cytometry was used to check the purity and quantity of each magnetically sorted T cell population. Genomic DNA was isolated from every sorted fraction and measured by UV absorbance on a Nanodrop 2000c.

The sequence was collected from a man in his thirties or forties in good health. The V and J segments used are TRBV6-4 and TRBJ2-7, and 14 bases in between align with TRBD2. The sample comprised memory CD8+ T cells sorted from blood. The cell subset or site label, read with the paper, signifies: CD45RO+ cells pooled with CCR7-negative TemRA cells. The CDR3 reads CASPDPSPGLAGDEQYF. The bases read TGTGCCAGCCCAGACCCGTCACCGGGACTAGCGGGGGACGAGCAGTACTTC.